This TCR beta chain was captured in a study of tumor-infiltrating lymphocytes in localized non-small cell lung cancer. Germline values: CDR1 LGHNT, CDR2 FRNRAP. V was clipped by 1 base and J by 14 bases, with 9 bases between them. The CDR3 contains 12 residues. This clone has only one observation. Generated by immunoSEQ multiplex PCR, the TCRdb table keeps only in-frame clones and is missing some. The sample has 25,000 to 30,000 clones, 80% to 90% seen once. V and J are TRBV12-5 and TRBJ1-6; D is possibly TRBD1 (5 bases). The sequenced sample was lung tumor tissue. This TCR came from a human donor with non-small cell lung cancer. The chain's CDR3 is CASGLGEGSLHF. Written as DNA, the CDR3 is TGTGCTAGTGGTTTGGGCGAGGGGTCCCTCCACTTT.